The 20 T cell receptor beta chains in this list originate from one sample, sequenced in a study of T-cell reconstitution after alpha-beta-depleted transplantation in children. Construction of the TCRbeta library involved unique molecular identifiers. TCRdb fed the PCR reads into MiXCR, producing one record per CDR3 protein. The sample lists approximately 400,000 distinct CDR3 sequences, about 17% occurring once. The specimen was PBMCs, mostly from graft donor cells, collected 360 days after TCRalphabeta/CD19-depleted stem cell transplant. Receptor source: a boy less than two years old who had a stem cell transplant for Wiskott-Aldrich syndrome, so the T cells may come from the graft donor.

The chain joins TRBV12-3 or TRBV12-4 to TRBJ2-5, with D unresolved. V was cut by 3 bases and J by 0 bases, with 11 bases left in between. CDR3 length: 15 residues. The CDR3 sequence is CASSLYSFYQETQYF. The CDR3 DNA reads TGTGCCAGCAGTTTGTACAGCTTTTACCAAGAGACCCAGTACTTC.

A note on this clonotype: Its ends do not fully match the called genes, so a read error is possible. V and J are TRBV3-1 and TRBJ2-1, with D perhaps TRBD1 or TRBD2 (6 bases each). The CDR3 extends over 17 amino acids. Germline V gives CDR1 LGHDT, CDR2 YNNKEL (reference sequence). In DNA form, the CDR3 reads TGTGCCACCAGCCGTCCCGACGGGGTAGGGGGGATGTATGAGCAGTTCTTC. Amino acids: CATSRPDGVGGMYEQFF.

This clonotype has just one count. The chain couples TRBV7-9 to TRBJ2-7, with 7 bases that match TRBD2. The CDR3 is 17 residues long. Germline loops: CDR1 SEHNR, CDR2 FQNEAQ (reference sequence). Germline trimming cut 5 bases from V and 4 bases from J; bases unmatched to any gene: 17. The CDR3: CASSVISTAGERYEQYF. CDR3 in DNA: TGTGCCAGCAGCGTCATATCTACCGCGGGGGAGCGGTACGAGCAGTACTTC.

V usage is TRBV30 and J usage is TRBJ1-6; D unclear. This CDR3 contains 14 residues. Trimming left V 4 bases short and J 5 bases short, with 12 bases between. Germline assignment: CDR1 GTSNPN and CDR2 SVGIG (reference sequence). This CDR3 is CAWIGTGNNSPLHF. CDR3 nucleotides: TGTGCCTGGATCGGTACGGGTAATAATTCACCCCTCCACTTT. Together with reference TRBV30 and TRBJ1-6, the CDR3 gives the full variable domain: SQTIHQWPATLVQPVGSPLSLECTVEGTSNPNLYWYRQAAGRGLQLLFYSVGIGQISSEVPQNLSASRPQDRQFILSSKKLLLSDSGFYLCAWIGTGNNSPLHFGNGTRLTVT.

About this clonotype: A read error is possible here, since a much larger clone lies one base away. CDR3 DNA: TGCGCCAGCAGCCCCGACACAGGTACGCAGTATTTT. Translated: CASSPDTGTQYF. The V and J genes are TRBV5-1 and TRBJ2-3; the D gene is possibly TRBD1 (5 bases). CDR3 length: 12 residues. Germline V gene lookup returns CDR1 SGHRS and CDR2 YFSETQ.

This clonotype has only a few counts. J is TRBJ2-2 and V is TRBV6-1; 7 bases are a match to TRBD1. Germline loops: CDR1 MNHNS, CDR2 SASEGT. The CDR3 length is 15 residues. Trimming at V came to 4 bases and at J to 2 bases, leaving 4 bases not matched to a gene. The CDR3 sequence: CASSVGTANTGELFF. In DNA form, the CDR3 reads TGTGCCAGCAGTGTCGGGACAGCTAACACCGGGGAGCTGTTTTTT.

The chain links TRBV5-1 to TRBJ2-3, with D possibly TRBD1 on 7 matching bases. The CDR3 has 14 residues. The V end was cut by 4 bases, the J end by 5 bases, with 14 bases between. Per germline, CDR1 SGHRS and CDR2 YFSETQ. CDR3 loop: CASSRFQGGDTQYF. The DNA for the CDR3 is TGCGCCAGCAGCCGGTTCCAGGGGGGAGATACGCAGTATTTT.

This rearrangement joins TRBV10-3 to TRBJ2-7; no definite D call. Germline V gene lookup returns CDR1 ENHRY and CDR2 SYGVKD. The CDR3 runs 15 residues. The ends were cut back, 4 bases at V and 1 base at J, with 14 bases in the middle. CDR3 amino acids: CAISGFGSVSYEQYF. For the CDR3, the DNA is TGTGCCATCAGTGGGTTTGGGTCCGTATCCTACGAGCAGTACTTC.

This clonotype was seen a few times. The rearrangement joins TRBV2 to TRBJ2-4; D gene uncertain. CDR1 is SNHLY and CDR2 is FYNNEI in the germline V gene. V gave up 1 base and J gave up 8 bases, with 3 bases separating them. The CDR3 sequence is 11 residues long. For the CDR3, the DNA is TGTGCCAGCAGTGAAGGATACATTCAGTACTTC. Its translation is CASSEGYIQYF. The entire variable domain, with the rest obtained from reference TRBV2 and TRBJ2-4, is as follows: EPEVTQTPSHQVTQMGQEVILRCVPISNHLYFYWYRQILGQKVEFLVSFYNNEISEKSEIFDDQFSVERPDGSNFTLKIRSTKLEDSAMYFCASSEGYIQYFGAGTRLSVL.

The rearrangement uses TRBV27 and TRBJ2-3, with D perhaps matching TRBD2 (6 bases). The V and J ends lost 1 base and 3 bases respectively, with 11 bases between them. CDR1 MNHEY and CDR2 SMNVEV come from the germline V gene (reference sequence). This CDR3 is built from 15 residues. DNA of the CDR3: TGTGCCAGCAGTTTATTACAGGCGGGGACAGATACGCAGTATTTT. Its translation: CASSLLQAGTDTQYF.

This clonotype was observed many times. The V call is TRBV10-3, the J call TRBJ2-7; D uncertain. Trimming shortened V by 4 bases and J by 0 bases, and 7 bases separated the two germline ends. The germline gives CDR1 ENHRY, CDR2 SYGVKD. This CDR3 has 13 residues. The CDR3 DNA sequence: TGTGCCATCAGTGTGGGCAGCTCCTACGAGCAGTACTTC. It specifies CAISVGSSYEQYF.

The table lists this clonotype with a few counts. This chain uses TRBV7-9 with TRBJ2-2; D ambiguous. The CDR3 extends over 12 amino acids. The germline CDR1 and CDR2 sequences are SEHNR and FQNEAQ (reference sequence). V was trimmed by 2 bases and J by 6 bases, leaving 4 bases between them. Here the CDR3 reads CASSLTPGELFF. CDR3 in DNA: TGTGCCAGCAGCTTAACTCCCGGGGAGCTGTTTTTT.

The rearrangement joins TRBV7-9 to TRBJ2-3, with 7 bases matching TRBD1. J was trimmed by 4 bases and V by 4 bases; bases with no gene match: 8. The germline V gene encodes CDR1 SEHNR and CDR2 FQNEAQ (reference sequence). The CDR3 consists of 15 residues. The CDR3 protein is CASSSRKTGPDTQYF. The CDR3, as DNA: TGTGCCAGCAGCTCAAGAAAGACAGGGCCAGATACGCAGTATTTT. The whole variable domain, filled in from reference TRBV7-9 and TRBJ2-3, reads DTGVSQNPRHKITKRGQNVTFRCDPISEHNRLYWYRQTLGQGPEFLTYFQNEAQLEKSRLLSDRFSAERPKGSFSTLEIQRTEQGDSAMYLCASSSRKTGPDTQYFGPGTRLTVL.

J is TRBJ2-4 and V is TRBV7-2; 9 positions match TRBD1. Germline CDR1 SGHTA, CDR2 FQGNSA. CDR3 length: 16 amino acids. Unmatched junction bases numbered 9, after V lost 5 bases and J lost 4 bases. CDR3 bases: TGTGCCAGCAGCCCAGGGACAGGGAGGACGAAAAACATTCAGTACTTC. Translating gives CASSPGTGRTKNIQYF.

This clonotype was seen a handful of times. The chain joins TRBV5-1 to TRBJ2-1, with D possibly TRBD2 on 6 matching bases. V was pared by 2 bases and J by 2 bases, with 8 bases between. CDR3 size: 14 residues. CDR1 and CDR2 (germline): SGHRS, YFSETQ. The CDR3 loop reads CASSFWGAYNEQFF. The CDR3 nucleotides read TGCGCCAGCAGCTTCTGGGGGGCCTACAATGAGCAGTTCTTC.

This clonotype was counted between two and nine times. J is TRBJ2-7 and V is TRBV12-3 or TRBV12-4; possible D gene TRBD2, 6 bases. The V end lost 3 bases, the J end lost 7 bases, and 19 bases lay between the germline ends. The CDR3 covers 15 residues. For the CDR3, the DNA is TGTGCCAGCAGTTTCAACCCCGGGGGTAGAGGGGAGCAGTACTTC. Protein product: CASSFNPGGRGEQYF.

The chain has TRBV20-1 and TRBJ1-4; 7 positions match TRBD1. The CDR3 is 13 residues long. The germline V gene has CDR1 DFQATT and CDR2 SNEGSKA (reference sequence). V dropped 3 bases and J dropped 9; count of bases not matched to a gene: 7. The CDR3 coding sequence is TGCAGTGCTAGGGGTCGGGACAGCCAAAAACTGTTTTTT. It encodes CSARGRDSQKLFF.

The CDR3 loop is CSARDIRTEQFF. The DNA of the CDR3 is TGCAGTGCTAGAGATATCCGGACTGAGCAGTTCTTC. The V gene is TRBV20-1, the J gene TRBJ2-1; D remains unclear. The V and J ends lost 0 bases and 9 bases respectively, with 9 bases between them. CDR1 and CDR2 from the germline V gene are DFQATT and SNEGSKA (reference sequence). The CDR3 is made up of 12 amino acids.

This clonotype was seen only a few times. The chain combines TRBV7-2 with TRBJ2-2, with a weak D call TRBD2 (5 bases). Per germline, CDR1 SGHTA and CDR2 FQGNSA. Trimming took off 1 base at V and 4 bases at J, with 7 bases between the two ends. The CDR3 runs 14 residues. CDR3 sequence reads: CASSLDGSTGELFF. The CDR3 coding sequence is TGTGCCAGCAGCTTAGATGGGAGCACCGGGGAGCTGTTTTTT.

V gene TRBV5-1 combines with J gene TRBJ2-2; D is unresolved. The length of the CDR3 is 12 residues. CDR1 is SGHRS and CDR2 is YFSETQ in the germline V gene. V gave up 0 bases and J gave up 7 bases, with 4 bases separating them. The CDR3 bases are TGCGCCAGCAGCTTGGTGGTCGGGGAGCTGTTTTTT. Protein sequence: CASSLVVGELFF.